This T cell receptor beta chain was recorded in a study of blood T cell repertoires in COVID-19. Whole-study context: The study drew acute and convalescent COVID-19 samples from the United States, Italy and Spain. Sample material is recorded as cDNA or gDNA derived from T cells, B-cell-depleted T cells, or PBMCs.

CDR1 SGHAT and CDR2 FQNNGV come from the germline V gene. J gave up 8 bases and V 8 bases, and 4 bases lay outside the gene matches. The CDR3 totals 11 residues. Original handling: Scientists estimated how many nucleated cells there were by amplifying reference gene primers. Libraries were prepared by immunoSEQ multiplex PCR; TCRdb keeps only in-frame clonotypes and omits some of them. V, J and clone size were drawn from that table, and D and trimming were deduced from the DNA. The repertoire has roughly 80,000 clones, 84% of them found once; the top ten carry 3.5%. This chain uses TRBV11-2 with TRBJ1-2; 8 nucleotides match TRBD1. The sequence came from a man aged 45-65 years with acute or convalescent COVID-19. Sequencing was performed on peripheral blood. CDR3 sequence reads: CASWTGSGYTF. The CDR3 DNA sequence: TGTGCCAGCTGGACAGGGAGCGGCTACACCTTC.